The T cell receptor (beta chain) under discussion was sequenced for a study of T cell repertoires in cytomegalovirus infection. Overall study: Well-studied HLA-B-restricted epitopes and recently identified HLA-C-restricted epitopes of CMV were both used in the study. The public TCR beta signatures pointed to both CMV infection and matching HLA type.

TCRdb passed the reads through MiXCR, listing each CDR3 protein once. The sample comprises around 58,000 distinct CDR3 sequences, 20% of which are singletons, and around 70% rests with the top ten. A remark on this clonotype: Its antigen is not known.

General study points: CMV-specific HLA-C-restricted TCR beta clonotypes dominated the ex vivo response. Summed public TCR beta family frequency identified CMV carriers bearing the relevant HLA.

The germline V and J ends were trimmed by 3 bases and 9 bases, with 9 bases remaining between them. CDR1 SGHVS and CDR2 FQNEAQ come from the germline V gene. The CDR3 has 12 residues. The TCR originated in a human donor in good health (CMV status not recorded). Some clones in this sample may be carry-over from other donors' samples. The rearrangement joins TRBV7-8 to TRBJ2-1, with D unclear. The sample consisted of CD8+ T cells from cultured PBMCs, taken from culture after CMV antigen stimulation. In DNA, the CDR3 is TGTGCCAGCAGCTTGAGAGGAGCTGAGCAGTTCTTC. Its translation is CASSLRGAEQFF.